This T cell receptor beta chain originates from a study of T cell responses to AZD1222 COVID-19 vaccine. Study results and caveats: Only six or seven AZD1222 recipients were seropositive at baseline. There were repertoire samples only from the period after the peak T cell response.

On this clone itself: Its matching antigen is unknown.

The J segment lost 5 bases and the V segment lost 0 bases, leaving 5 bases of the junction unmatched. The CDR3 is 15 residues long. The germline CDR1 and CDR2 sequences are SGDLS and YYNGEE. TCRdb's table, derived via immunoSEQ multiplex PCR, lists solely in-frame clones and lacks some. This table holds approximately 180,000 clones, roughly 87% found once. The sequence was collected from an adult in good health. The input for sequencing was peripheral blood, taken on day 0 of AZD1222 vaccination. The rearrangement joins TRBV9 to TRBJ2-3; 8 bases are shared with TRBD2. The CDR3 loop reads CASSVGPGGGDTQYF. CDR3 in DNA: TGTGCCAGCAGCGTAGGGCCGGGAGGGGGAGATACGCAGTATTTT.